Sequencing of this TCR beta chain was carried out in a study of identical twins. In every case, the donor was a healthy Caucasian. Trimming took 5 bases from V and 4 from J; bases not matched to a gene: 10. The CDR3 runs 17 residues. The germline CDR1 and CDR2 sequences are KGHDR and SFDVKD. Study-wide results and caveats: These conclusions were based on statistical analysis (cross-sectional, not following the same donors).

Many counts were recorded for this clonotype. Its antigen remains unidentified. Template switching supplied a universal primer site; unique molecular identifiers were carried on the cDNA. In TCRdb, the 5' RACE reads were re-called with MiXCR into one record per CDR3 protein. The sample holds 200,000 to 300,000 distinct CDR3 sequences; about 11% are singletons and the top ten take more than 8.5%. This clonotype was sampled from a man aged 45-65 years in good health. The chain employs TRBV24-1 and TRBJ2-1; 10 bases agree with TRBD2. Sequences were obtained from memory T cells sorted from blood. The CDR3 region is CATSAPSAGGRYNEQFF. For the CDR3, the DNA is TGTGCCACCAGTGCCCCATCAGCGGGAGGGAGGTACAATGAGCAGTTCTTC.